The 5 T cell receptor beta chains listed next were all sequenced from one sample in a study of cytomegalovirus exposure and HLA in healthy donors. The PCR ran on 60 Vbeta and 13 Jbeta primers. The repertoire was sequenced with immunoSEQ multiplex PCR; TCRdb's copy has only in-frame clones and lacks some. The sample yields tens of thousands of clones, around 70% seen once. Material for sequencing was PBMCs. These receptors all come from a woman in her forties or fifties in good health and CMV-seropositive.

The gene calls are TRBV2 and TRBJ2-1; D perhaps matches TRBD1 (6 bases). CDR3 length: 13 residues. Trimming took off 2 bases at V and 12 bases at J, with 14 bases between the two ends. The germline V gene has CDR1 SNHLY and CDR2 FYNNEI. This CDR3 reads CASSEPGTRRQFF. CDR3 DNA: TGTGCCAGCAGTGAACCCGGGACAAGACGGCAGTTCTTC.

The V gene is TRBV15, the J gene TRBJ1-4; D might be TRBD1 (5 bases). V dropped 6 bases and J dropped 4 bases, with 12 bases sitting between them. This CDR3 is built from 14 residues. Germline V gene lookup returns CDR1 LNHNV and CDR2 YYDKDF (reference sequence). Here the CDR3 DNA reads TGTGCCACCAGACCGGGACTGCTTAATGAAAAACTGTTTTTT. Translated, it gives CATRPGLLNEKLFF.

The chain recombines TRBV11-3 with TRBJ1-3, with D unresolved. V was pared by 5 bases and J by 2 bases, with 10 bases between. Looked up from germline, CDR1 is SGHNT and CDR2 is YENEEA. The CDR3 is 14 amino acids. The CDR3 coding sequence is TGTGCCAGCAGCGCCGGGAGTCCTGGAAACACCATATATTTT. Its translation: CASSAGSPGNTIYF.

This sequence joins TRBV7-2 and TRBJ2-7; D is ambiguous. The length of the CDR3 is 14 residues. V dropped 3 bases and J dropped 3 bases, with 12 bases sitting between them. Per germline, CDR1 SGHTA and CDR2 FQGNSA. The CDR3 DNA is TGTGCCAGCAGCTTCACGTCACTTGGCTACGAGCAGTACTTC. It yields the protein CASSFTSLGYEQYF.

The CDR3 DNA sequence: TGTGCCAGCAGCCCTCGACAGATTAACACTGAAGCTTTCTTT. Amino acids: CASSPRQINTEAFF. The rearrangement joins TRBV13 to TRBJ1-1, with TRBD1 as a possible D gene (5 bases). The germline V and J ends were trimmed by 5 bases and 2 bases, with 12 bases remaining between them. The CDR3 has 14 amino acids. Germline V gene lookup returns CDR1 PRHDT and CDR2 FYEKMQ (reference sequence).